Listed below are T cell receptor beta chains from one sample, sequenced in a study. TCRdb fed the 5' RACE reads into MiXCR, producing one record per CDR3 protein. This table has 62,000 or so distinct CDR3 sequences, around 30% appearing once. The sequenced material came from tumor-infiltrating naive CD4+ T cells sorted from the breast tumor. The origin of the receptors is a female donor with breast cancer. CDR3s include the opening cysteine and the closing phenylalanine or tryptophan. A D gene is named only where the DNA matches it firmly. Expanded clones are given a class, and other clones once, few, many or no size at all.

clone size	D gene	V gene	J gene	CDR3 DNA	CDR3 protein
NA	TRBD2	TRBV4-2	TRBJ2-5	TGTGCCAGCAGCCAAGATCGGGCGGGAGGGGGCCAAGAGACCCAGTACTTC	CASSQDRAGGGQETQYF
NA	NA	TRBV18	TRBJ1-6	TGTGCCAGCTCACCAGGAGGGAAGGATTCACCCCTCCACTTT	CASSPGGKDSPLHF
NA	NA	TRBV18	TRBJ1-2	TGTGCCAGCTCACCACCGGCCAGGGACTATGGCTACACCTTC	CASSPPARDYGYTF
medium-sized	TRBD2	TRBV7-8	TRBJ2-6	TGTGCCAGCAGCCTACCGGGACTAGACCTCTCTGGGGCCAACGTCCTGACTTTC	CASSLPGLDLSGANVLTF
NA	TRBD2	TRBV5-1	TRBJ2-5	TGCGCCAGCAGCTTGCAGGGACTAGTCGGGGCGACCCAGTACTTC	CASSLQGLVGATQYF
many	NA	TRBV29-1	TRBJ1-1	TGCAGCGTTGACGAGGGCACTGAAGCTTTCTTT	CSVDEGTEAFF
NA	TRBD1	TRBV6-1	TRBJ2-2	TGTGCCAGCGGCTTGGGACAGGGTAACACCGGGGAGCTGTTTTTT	CASGLGQGNTGELFF
NA	NA	TRBV20-1	TRBJ1-6	TGCAGTGCTCACGTTAATAGGGGAAGGACTTCACCCCTCCACTTT	CSAHVNRGRTSPLHF
NA	NA	TRBV6-1	TRBJ2-1	TGTGCCAGCAGTTCGGTCTCCCCGACAGGGCAGTTCTTC	CASSSVSPTGQFF
NA	TRBD1	TRBV5-1	TRBJ1-1	TGCGCCAGCAGCTCCCGGGACAGCGCGAACACTGAAGCTTTCTTT	CASSSRDSANTEAFF
few	NA	TRBV9	TRBJ2-4	TGTGCCAGCAGCGTAGATGGGGGGAAAGGGGTCAAAAACATTCAGTACTTC	CASSVDGGKGVKNIQYF
NA	TRBD2	TRBV20-1	TRBJ2-4	TGCAGTGCTAGAACCAGCGGGGGGGGGAACATTCAGTACTTC	CSARTSGGGNIQYF
few	NA	TRBV12-3/TRBV12-4	TRBJ2-7	TGTGCCAGCAGTTTTGTCGGACACCTCTACGAGCAGTACTTC	CASSFVGHLYEQYF
few	NA	TRBV10-3	TRBJ1-4	TGTGCCACCGCGGAAGGCGGCAGTCAGAATGAAAAACTGTTTTTT	CATAEGGSQNEKLFF
few	NA	TRBV7-6	TRBJ2-3	TGTGCCAGCAGCCGCGATAGGGAGGATACGCAGTATTTT	CASSRDREDTQYF
NA	NA	TRBV12-3/TRBV12-4	TRBJ1-6	TGTGCCAGCAGTCCCGAAGGAGCGAACTCACCCCTCCACTTT	CASSPEGANSPLHF
few	NA	TRBV20-1	TRBJ1-2	TGCAGTGCTATGCCCCGGGTATCCGGGTATGGCTACACCTTC	CSAMPRVSGYGYTF
NA	NA	TRBV7-8	TRBJ1-2	TGTGCCAGCAGCTCTCGCGTTTATGGCTACACCTTC	CASSSRVYGYTF
NA	TRBD1	TRBV20-1	TRBJ2-5	TGCAGTGCTCCAGGACAGGGGGGTCAAGAGACCCAGTACTTC	CSAPGQGGQETQYF
few	NA	TRBV7-9	TRBJ2-1	TGTGCCAGCAGCTTAAGATGGGCAGGGAGTTCCCCCGAACGATACAATGAGCAGTTCTTC	CASSLRWAGSSPERYNEQFF
NA	TRBD1	TRBV5-6	TRBJ1-1	TGTGCCAGCAGCTCGGGGAGGGGGCGAGGTACTGAAGCTTTCTTT	CASSSGRGRGTEAFF
few	NA	TRBV7-2	TRBJ2-7	TGTGCCAGCAGCAAGTTTTTAGACGAGCAGTACTTC	CASSKFLDEQYF
NA	NA	TRBV7-8	TRBJ2-4	TGTGCCAGCAGCCCCGGGGCGGGACGCATTCAGTACTTC	CASSPGAGRIQYF
NA	TRBD2	TRBV28	TRBJ2-7	TGTGCCAGCAGAGGACCGGGGACTAGATCTACGTACTTC	CASRGPGTRSTYF
NA	TRBD2	TRBV28	TRBJ2-2	TGTGCCAGCGGGAGGGCCGGGGGCACCGGGGAGCTGTTTTTT	CASGRAGGTGELFF
NA	NA	TRBV7-3	TRBJ2-7	TGTGCCAGCAGCTTAACGGGAACTGACGAGCAGTACTTC	CASSLTGTDEQYF
NA	NA	TRBV19	TRBJ1-2	TGTGCCAGTCACCATGGACAAGCCGATGGCTACACCTTC	CASHHGQADGYTF
medium-sized	NA	TRBV5-1	TRBJ2-2	TGCGCCAGCAGCTTGGACCCAGACACCGGGGAGCTGTTTTTT	CASSLDPDTGELFF
NA	TRBD2	TRBV6-2/TRBV6-3	TRBJ2-2	TGTGCCAGCAGCCTATTTCGGGAGGCCGGGGAGCTGTTTTTT	CASSLFREAGELFF
medium-sized	NA	TRBV27	TRBJ2-7	TGTGCCAGCAGTTTATTCCACCAGAGCCCTCTCTCCTACGAGCAGTACTTC	CASSLFHQSPLSYEQYF
few	NA	TRBV24-1	TRBJ1-6	TGTGCCACCAGTGAAGGAGGCCCTGTGGGTAATTCACCCCTCCACTTT	CATSEGGPVGNSPLHF
NA	TRBD1	TRBV2	TRBJ2-3	TGTGCCAGCAGGGGACAGGGGGCAGATACGCAGTATTTT	CASRGQGADTQYF
once	NA	TRBV12-3/TRBV12-4	TRBJ1-3	TGTGCCAGCAGTTTTATCGGCGGCTCCAAAGGAAACACCATATATTTT	CASSFIGGSKGNTIYF
NA	TRBD2	TRBV5-4	TRBJ2-3	TGTGCCAGCAGCTTGATGGGACTAGCGGGAGAGGTGGCCAAGTATTTT	CASSLMGLAGEVAKYF
NA	NA	TRBV29-1	TRBJ2-1	TGCAGCGTTGTTAGATTGGGCCCCTACAATGAGCAGTTCTTC	CSVVRLGPYNEQFF
few	NA	TRBV29-1	TRBJ2-3	TGCAGCGTAACAGGCCGAGGGGGCACAGATACGCAGTATTTT	CSVTGRGGTDTQYF
many	NA	TRBV12-3/TRBV12-4	TRBJ2-6	TGTGCCAGCAGTTTAACGGGGAGTGGGGCCAACGTCCTGACTTTC	CASSLTGSGANVLTF
many	NA	TRBV7-2	TRBJ2-3	TGTGCCAGCAGCTTAGTGGGGGGCCACCTCGGGAATACGCAGTATTTT	CASSLVGGHLGNTQYF
many	NA	TRBV29-1	TRBJ2-1	TGCAGCGTTTGGCAAGCGGAACATTACAATGAGCAGTTCTTC	CSVWQAEHYNEQFF
few	NA	TRBV7-2	TRBJ2-7	TGTGCCAGCAGCTCGGAGGGGGTTAAGACCTACGAGCAGTACTTC	CASSSEGVKTYEQYF
NA	NA	TRBV6-2/TRBV6-3	TRBJ2-1	TGTGCCAGCAGTATACAGGAGAGAGGTGAGCAGTTCTTC	CASSIQERGEQFF
few	NA	TRBV5-1	TRBJ2-1	TGCGCCAGCAGCTTGGGACTAGGGGGCGATGAGCAGTTCTTC	CASSLGLGGDEQFF
NA	NA	TRBV11-2	TRBJ2-3	TGTGCCAGCAGCTTAGACCGGGACCGGGGGCAGTATTTT	CASSLDRDRGQYF
many	NA	TRBV12-3/TRBV12-4	TRBJ1-1	TGTGCCAGCATCTCGACTGGCGGCACTGAAGCTTTCTTT	CASISTGGTEAFF
NA	TRBD1	TRBV4-2	TRBJ1-2	TGTGCCAGCAGCCAAGAGGGACAGGGTATCGACGGCTACACCTTC	CASSQEGQGIDGYTF
NA	NA	TRBV21-1	TRBJ1-2	TGTGCCAGCAGCAAAATAGGACAGCCCTATGGCTACACCTTC	CASSKIGQPYGYTF
few	NA	TRBV7-2	TRBJ2-3	TGTGCCAGCAGCTTAGACCGGGATACGCAGTATTTT	CASSLDRDTQYF
NA	NA	TRBV6-5	TRBJ2-7	TGTGCCAGCAGTTTACCGGGCTACGAGCAGTACTTC	CASSLPGYEQYF
few	TRBD2	TRBV7-9	TRBJ2-5	TGTGCCAGCAAAGACGGGAGGGCCGGTGAGACCCAGTACTTC	CASKDGRAGETQYF
NA	NA	TRBV4-2	TRBJ2-1	TGTGCCAGCAGCCTAGACCGGGTAGCCTTCAATGAGCAGTTCTTC	CASSLDRVAFNEQFF
many	NA	TRBV4-3	TRBJ2-7	TGCGCCAGCAGCTACGGAGTATCGGGACGGAGCTCCTACGAGCAGTACTTC	CASSYGVSGRSSYEQYF
NA	TRBD2	TRBV6-1	TRBJ2-7	TGTGCCAGCAGTGCCCGGGGGGGCGGGTACGAGCAGTACTTC	CASSARGGGYEQYF
many	NA	TRBV6-5	TRBJ2-6	TGTGCCAGCAGGACCCGGACGGTAAACTCTGGGGCCAACGTCCTGACTTTC	CASRTRTVNSGANVLTF
NA	NA	TRBV7-9	TRBJ1-2	TGTGCCAGCAGTCGCGACCGGGGGGCAATCTATGGCTACACCTTC	CASSRDRGAIYGYTF
many	NA	TRBV7-9	TRBJ1-1	TGTGCCAGCAGCTTTAGTGGAAACACTGAAGCTTTCTTT	CASSFSGNTEAFF